The 7 T cell receptor beta chains below were found in one sample sequenced in a study of beta chain features in type 1 diabetes. Findings and limits, study-wide: Among all four CD4+ subsets, Type 1 diabetes patients had TCRB CDR3s that were moderately but significantly shorter.

Reverse transcribing all isolated RNA meant expressed TCRB transcripts were sequenced. TCRdb's table, derived via immunoSEQ multiplex PCR, lists solely in-frame clones and lacks some. This table holds approximately 600,000 clones, 9.5% to 15% found once. Antigens for these TCRs are unknown. The sample consisted of naive CD4+ T cells from blood. These receptors were collected from a man under 40 with type 1 diabetes.

This clone was detected a few times. V gene TRBV27 combines with J gene TRBJ1-6; D possibly corresponds to TRBD1 (5 bases). Per germline, CDR1 MNHEY and CDR2 SMNVEV (reference sequence). The CDR3 consists of 17 residues. Trimming removed 3 bases at V and 11 bases at J, with 23 bases between. The CDR3 DNA reads TGTGCCAGCAGTTTTTGGGACCGGGGGAAGGGTACCCCACCCCTCCACTTT. It translates to CASSFWDRGKGTPPLHF.

Worth noting for this clone: Additional DNA sequences in this sample encode the identical CDR3. The chain combines TRBV2 with TRBJ2-2; D gene unclear. The ends were cut back, 4 bases at V and 4 bases at J, with 1 base in the middle. CDR3 length equals 11 residues. The germline gives CDR1 SNHLY, CDR2 FYNNEI. CDR3 residues: CASSATGELFF. The CDR3 DNA follows: TGTGCCAGCAGTGCCACCGGGGAGCTGTTTTTT.

The J gene is TRBJ2-3, the V gene TRBV4-3; 9 bases line up with TRBD2. Per germline, CDR1 LGHNA and CDR2 YSLEER. The CDR3 spans 18 residues. V lost 0 bases and J lost 4; bases outside the gene matches: 11. This CDR3 is CASSQEAGGTEGPDTQYF. Written as DNA, the CDR3 is TGCGCCAGCAGCCAAGAGGCGGGGGGGACAGAAGGACCAGATACGCAGTATTTT.

This chain uses TRBV6-5 with TRBJ2-5; 7 bases are a match to TRBD2. This CDR3 is built from 14 residues. Germline CDR1 reads MNHEY; CDR2 reads SVGAGI. Unmatched junction bases numbered 8, after V lost 5 bases and J lost 5 bases. The CDR3 region has the DNA TGTGCCAGCAGTCGACTAGCCCGTCCGGAGACCCAGTACTTC. Translating gives CASSRLARPETQYF.

This clone was counted only a few times. The chain is built from TRBV11-2 and TRBJ2-1; D is tentatively TRBD1 or TRBD2 (5 bases each). V gave up 1 base and J gave up 8 bases, with 12 bases separating them. CDR1 is SGHAT and CDR2 is FQNNGV in the germline V gene. The CDR3 covers 14 residues. CDR3 nucleotides: TGTGCCAGCAGCTTAGGTTGGGGGACCCATGAGCAGTTCTTC. Translation gives CASSLGWGTHEQFF.

This clone was seen a handful of times. The chain joins TRBV10-3 to TRBJ2-7; TRBD2 matches 7 bases. Germline values: CDR1 ENHRY, CDR2 SYGVKD. Trimming took 2 bases from V and 0 from J; bases not matched to a gene: 1. The CDR3 runs 14 residues. CDR3 in amino acids: CAISESGNSYEQYF. CDR3 sequence (DNA): TGTGCCATCAGTGAGAGCGGGAACTCCTACGAGCAGTACTTC.

This chain's CDR3 is CAIRGLAGPGETQYF. The CDR3, as DNA: TGTGCCATCAGGGGACTAGCGGGGCCCGGAGAGACCCAGTACTTC. This rearrangement joins TRBV10-3 to TRBJ2-5; TRBD2 matches 13 bases. Trimming cost V 6 bases and J 4 bases; bases outside gene matches: 5. This CDR3 comprises 15 residues. The V gene's germline CDR1 is ENHRY and CDR2 SYGVKD.